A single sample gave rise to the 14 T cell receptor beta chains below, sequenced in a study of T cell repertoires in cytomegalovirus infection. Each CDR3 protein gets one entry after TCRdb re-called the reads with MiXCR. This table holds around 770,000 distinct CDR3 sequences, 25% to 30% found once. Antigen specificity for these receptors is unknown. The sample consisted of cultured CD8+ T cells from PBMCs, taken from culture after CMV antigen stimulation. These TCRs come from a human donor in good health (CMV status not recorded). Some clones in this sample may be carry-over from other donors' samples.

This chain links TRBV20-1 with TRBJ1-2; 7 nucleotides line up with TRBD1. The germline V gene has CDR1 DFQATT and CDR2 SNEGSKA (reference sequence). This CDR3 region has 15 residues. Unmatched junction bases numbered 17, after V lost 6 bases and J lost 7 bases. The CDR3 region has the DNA TGCAGTGCAACCGGCGGAGGACCGCCAGGGGGTGGCTACACCTTC. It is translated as CSATGGGPPGGGYTF.

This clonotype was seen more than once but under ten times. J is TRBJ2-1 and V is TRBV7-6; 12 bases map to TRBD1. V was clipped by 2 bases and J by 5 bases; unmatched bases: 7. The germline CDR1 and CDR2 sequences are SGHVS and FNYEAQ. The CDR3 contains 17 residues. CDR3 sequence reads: CASSLFGTGGADNEQFF. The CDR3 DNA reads TGTGCCAGCAGCTTATTCGGGACAGGGGGCGCTGACAATGAGCAGTTCTTC.

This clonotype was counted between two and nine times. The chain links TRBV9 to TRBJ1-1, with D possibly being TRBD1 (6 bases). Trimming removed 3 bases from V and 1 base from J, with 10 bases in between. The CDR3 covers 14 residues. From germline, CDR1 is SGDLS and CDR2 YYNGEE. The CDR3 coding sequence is TGTGCCAGCAGCGCCCGACAGGCGAACACTGAAGCTTTCTTT. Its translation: CASSARQANTEAFF. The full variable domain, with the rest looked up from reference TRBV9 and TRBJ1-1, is DSGVTQTPKHLITATGQRVTLRCSPRSGDLSVYWYQQSLDQGLQFLIQYYNGEERAKGNILERFSAQQFPDLHSELNLSSLELGDSALYFCASSARQANTEAFFGQGTRLTVV.

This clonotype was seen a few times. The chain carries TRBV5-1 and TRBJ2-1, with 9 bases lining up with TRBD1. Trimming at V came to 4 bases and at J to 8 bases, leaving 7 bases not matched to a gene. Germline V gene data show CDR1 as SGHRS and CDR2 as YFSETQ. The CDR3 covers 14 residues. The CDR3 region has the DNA TGCGCCAGCAGCCAGGGACAGGGTAACGATGAGCAGTTCTTC. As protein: CASSQGQGNDEQFF.

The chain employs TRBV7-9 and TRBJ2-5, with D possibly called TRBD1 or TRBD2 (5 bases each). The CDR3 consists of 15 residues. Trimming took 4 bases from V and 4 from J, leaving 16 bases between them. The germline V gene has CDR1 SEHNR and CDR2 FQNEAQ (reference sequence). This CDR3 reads CASSSPRGVGETQYF. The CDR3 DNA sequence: TGTGCCAGCAGCTCTCCGAGGGGAGTAGGAGAGACCCAGTACTTC.

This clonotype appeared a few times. The DNA for the CDR3 is TGCGCCAGCAGCTTGGAAACAGGGGCCTACGAGCAGTACGTC. Amino acids: CASSLETGAYEQYV. The V and J genes are TRBV5-1 and TRBJ2-7; 7 bases are a match to TRBD1. The CDR3 length is 14 residues. Germline CDR1 is SGHRS and CDR2 is YFSETQ. J was trimmed by 2 bases and V by 0 bases; bases with no gene match: 2.

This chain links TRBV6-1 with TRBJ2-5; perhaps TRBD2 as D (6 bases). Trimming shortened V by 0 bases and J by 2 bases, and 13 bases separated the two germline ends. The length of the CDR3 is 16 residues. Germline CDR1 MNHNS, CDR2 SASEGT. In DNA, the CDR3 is TGTGCCAGCAGTGAAGCGGAGTGGGACTCACAAGAGACCCAGTACTTC. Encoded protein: CASSEAEWDSQETQYF.

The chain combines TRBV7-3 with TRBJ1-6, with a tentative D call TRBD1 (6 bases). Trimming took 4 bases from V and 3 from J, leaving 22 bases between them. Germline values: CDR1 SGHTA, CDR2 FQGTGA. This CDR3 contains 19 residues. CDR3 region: CASSSYPGDTQFYNSPLHF. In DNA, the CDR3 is TGTGCCAGCAGCTCGTACCCAGGGGACACCCAGTTCTATAATTCACCCCTCCACTTT.

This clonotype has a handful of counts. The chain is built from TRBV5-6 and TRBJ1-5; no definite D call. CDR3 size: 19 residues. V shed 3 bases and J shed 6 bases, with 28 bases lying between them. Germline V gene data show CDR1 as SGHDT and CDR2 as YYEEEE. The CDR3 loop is CASSSYHRAFEKVSQPQHF. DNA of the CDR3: TGTGCCAGCAGCTCGTACCATCGGGCGTTTGAAAAGGTGTCTCAGCCCCAGCATTTT.

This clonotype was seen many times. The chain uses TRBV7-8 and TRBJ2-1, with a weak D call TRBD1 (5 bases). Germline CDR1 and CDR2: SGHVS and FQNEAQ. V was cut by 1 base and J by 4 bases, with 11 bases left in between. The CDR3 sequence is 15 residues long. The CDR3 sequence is CASSLGPREYNEQFF. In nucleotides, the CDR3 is TGTGCCAGCAGCTTAGGTCCCAGGGAATACAATGAGCAGTTCTTC.

The CDR3 DNA reads TGCAGCGTTGAGAAAAGGGGGCGTATGTCCCGGGAGCTGTTTTTT. Residues: CSVEKRGRMSRELFF. The rearrangement uses TRBV29-1 and TRBJ2-2; 7 bases match TRBD1. V lost 3 bases, J lost 9 bases, and 13 bases stayed unmatched. The CDR3 totals 15 residues. The germline gives CDR1 SQVTM, CDR2 ANQGSEA.

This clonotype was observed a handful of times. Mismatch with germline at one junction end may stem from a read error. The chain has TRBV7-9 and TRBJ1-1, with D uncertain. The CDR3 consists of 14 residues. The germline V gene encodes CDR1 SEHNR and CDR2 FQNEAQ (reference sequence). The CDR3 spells CASSLAVQNTEAFF. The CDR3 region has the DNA TGTGCCAGCAGCCTAGCTGTACAGAACACTGAAGCTTTCTTT.

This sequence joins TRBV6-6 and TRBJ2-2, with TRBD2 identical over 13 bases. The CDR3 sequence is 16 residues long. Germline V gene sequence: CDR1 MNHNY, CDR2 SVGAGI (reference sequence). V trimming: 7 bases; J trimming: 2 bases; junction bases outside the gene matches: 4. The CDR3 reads CASTRLAGGNTGELFF. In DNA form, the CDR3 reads TGTGCCAGCACCCGACTAGCGGGGGGAAACACCGGGGAGCTGTTTTTT.

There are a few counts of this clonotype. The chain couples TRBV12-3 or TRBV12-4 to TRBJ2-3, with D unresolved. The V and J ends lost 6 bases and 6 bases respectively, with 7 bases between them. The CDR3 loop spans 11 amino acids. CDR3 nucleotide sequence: TGTGCCAGCAGATCATCGGATACGCAGTATTTT. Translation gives CASRSSDTQYF.